This entry lists 16 T cell receptor beta chains sequenced from one sample in a study of CD8+CD57+ T cells in acquired aplastic anemia. Genomic DNA provided the template from which TCR beta VDJ and CDR3 profiles were obtained. Each CDR3 protein gets one entry after TCRdb re-called the reads with MiXCR. Of 400,000 to 450,000 distinct CDR3 sequences detected, under 80% appear once; the ten largest clones hold 4%. The source material was sorted CD4+, CD8+, or CD8+CD57+ T cells (not recorded which) from PBMCs. All receptors derive from a human donor in good health, serving as a control.

As regards this clonotype: One end of the junction fails to match germline, which may point to a read error. V is TRBV10-3 and J is TRBJ2-2, with unresolved D. The CDR3 has 15 amino acids. CDR1 ENHRY and CDR2 SYGVKD come from the germline V gene. CDR3 nucleotides: TGTGCCAGCAGTCAGGTGAGAGATAACAACGCGGAACCGTTTTTT. Translation: CASSQVRDNNAEPFF.

A word on this clonotype: The CDR3 carries no conserved terminal phenylalanine or tryptophan, so it likely arises from a read error. No DNA is shown, since the ends of the CDR3 on it are uncertain; the CDR3 is the one TCRdb lists. The rearrangement uses TRBV7-2 and TRBJ2-7; the D segment call TRBD1 is taken from the table without a DNA check. The CDR3 length equals 13 residues, ends included. Looked up from germline, CDR1 is SGHTA and CDR2 is FQGNSA. CDR3 loop: CASSLCSGGQYEQ.

Turning to this clonotype: This is likely a read error, given that the CDR3 carries no conserved phenylalanine or tryptophan at its end. The limits of the CDR3 on the DNA are not certain, so only TCRdb's listed CDR3 is given. The chain is built from TRBV7-8 and TRBJ2-5. A total of 14 residues make up the CDR3, ends included. Germline CDR1 is SGHVS and CDR2 is FQNEAQ. This CDR3 is CASSSDTSGETQQY.

A remark on this clonotype: One junction end does not reproduce the germline sequence, and a read error may be involved. The genes are TRBV7-2 and TRBJ1-1; the D gene is possibly TRBD1 (5 bases). The CDR3 is made up of 14 amino acids. Per the germline V gene, CDR1 is SGHTA and CDR2 is FQGNSA. The CDR3 DNA reads TGTGCCAGCGCAAAGGAGGGGCTGAACAATGAAACTTTTTTT. Translating it yields CASAKEGLNNETFF.

The chain uses TRBV29-1 and TRBJ1-1, with TRBD1 as a possible D gene (5 bases). The CDR3 sequence is 17 residues long. Germline CDR1 and CDR2: SQVTM and ANQGSEA. V was clipped by 3 bases and J by 3 bases, with 23 bases between them. The CDR3, as DNA: TGCAGCGTTGATTCGAGGACGCGGGGCCCAAGGGACACTGAAGCTTTCTTT. Its translation: CSVDSRTRGPRDTEAFF.

The chain links TRBV29-1 to TRBJ2-7, with TRBD1 matching 10 bases. V shed 6 bases, J shed 5 bases, and the junction held 1 base outside the gene matches. CDR3 size: 11 residues. Germline V lookup: CDR1 SQVTM, CDR2 ANQGSEA. The CDR3 spells CSVGQGDEQYF. CDR3 sequence (DNA): TGCAGCGTCGGACAGGGGGACGAGCAGTACTTC.

As concerns this clonotype: The junction differs from germline at one of its ends, possibly a read error. This CDR3 is CASNHSGEGGYQRLFF. The CDR3 DNA follows: TGTGCTAGCAACCACTCCGGTGAGGGCGGGTACCAAAGACTGTTTTTT. The chain is built from TRBV7-8 and TRBJ1-4; no clear D gene. Germline loops: CDR1 SGHVS, CDR2 FQNEAQ. The CDR3 has 16 residues.

On this clonotype: Since the CDR3 does not end with the conserved phenylalanine or tryptophan, this likely comes from a read error. The DNA is omitted, as the CDR3 cannot be located on it reliably, and the CDR3 follows TCRdb's listing. The chain's CDR3 is CASSPPDGTMCSS. The chain carries TRBV7-3 and TRBJ1-2; the D call of TRBD1 is as the table states it, not checked on the DNA. In germline, CDR1 is SGHTA, CDR2 FQGTGA. The CDR3 has 13 residues if both end residues are counted.

This sequence joins TRBV12-3 or TRBV12-4 and TRBJ1-2; TRBD1 might be the D (5 bases). Trimming left V 5 bases short and J 3 bases short, with 22 bases between. CDR3 length equals 17 residues. The CDR3: CASSIGLRGEGYYGYTF. The DNA for the CDR3 is TGTGCCAGCAGTATAGGTTTGCGGGGTGAGGGGTACTATGGCTACACCTTC.

The chain recombines TRBV19 with TRBJ1-6, with TRBD1 as a possible D gene (5 bases). The V gene lost 11 bases and the J gene lost 0 bases, with 14 bases spanning the gap. The germline CDR1 and CDR2 sequences are LNHDA and SQIVND (reference sequence). The CDR3 contains 15 residues. DNA for the CDR3: TGTGCCTGGATGGGGACTAGCTCCTATAATTCACCCCTCCACTTT. Its protein product is CAWMGTSSYNSPLHF.

On this clonotype itself: The CDR3 does not close with the conserved phenylalanine or tryptophan, likely indicating a read error. The DNA is left out, because the CDR3 cannot be placed on it with certainty; the CDR3 is given as TCRdb lists it. This chain connects TRBV7-2 to TRBJ1-4; the table calls TRBD1, which could not be checked here. The CDR3 region is 12 residues in length, termini included. Germline lookup yields CDR1 SGHTA and CDR2 FQGNSA. CDR3 amino acids: CASSPQARGRFL.

This clonotype came up once. Germline is not matched at one junction end, which may reflect a read error. J is TRBJ2-5 and V is TRBV9, with D possibly matching TRBD1 (5 bases). CDR1 and CDR2 from the germline V gene are SGDLS and YYNGEE. CDR3 length equals 11 residues. CDR3 coding DNA: TGTGCCAGCAGCTTCGGCGACGACCAGGGCTTC. It encodes CASSFGDDQGF.

This clonotype occurred once. The chain recombines TRBV2 with TRBJ2-5, with D possibly matching TRBD1 (6 bases). The assigned J gene may be wrong: the sequence end matches TRBJ1-2 better. The CDR3 runs to 14 residues. The V gene's germline CDR1 is SNHLY and CDR2 FYNNEI. Here the CDR3 reads CASNVGGSDYGYTF. CDR3 DNA: TGTGCCAGCAACGTCGGGGGCTCAGACTATGGCTACACCTTC.

J is TRBJ2-5 and V is TRBV4-1, with 8 positions matching TRBD1. The V gene's germline CDR1 is MGHRA and CDR2 YSYEKL. V shed 4 bases, J shed 4 bases, and the junction held 11 bases outside the gene matches. The CDR3 length is 16 residues. This CDR3 reads CASSPRTGMTGETQYF. CDR3 DNA sequence: TGCGCCAGCAGCCCGAGGACAGGGATGACGGGAGAGACCCAGTACTTC.

This clonotype occurred a few times. This chain connects TRBV24-1 to TRBJ2-5; 7 bases agree with TRBD1. Germline V gives CDR1 KGHDR, CDR2 SFDVKD. The CDR3 extends over 15 amino acids. V was pared by 11 bases and J by 9 bases, with 20 bases of the junction left unmatched. This CDR3 is CASRPTGATNQPQYF. CDR3 nucleotides: TGTGCCAGCAGGCCAACAGGGGCTACCAATCAGCCCCAGTACTTC.

Of note for this clonotype: At one boundary the junction diverges from the germline segment, which might be a read error. The rearrangement joins TRBV25-1 to TRBJ2-2; TRBD2 agrees at 10 bases. This CDR3 has 15 amino acids. Per germline, CDR1 MGHDK and CDR2 SYGVNS. The CDR3 sequence: CASSELAGDTGGLFF. CDR3 nucleotides: TGTGCCAGCAGTGAACTAGCGGGGGACACCGGGGGGCTGTTTTTT.